These 11 T cell receptor beta chains originate from one sample sequenced in a study of cytomegalovirus exposure and HLA in healthy donors. PCR involved 60 Vbeta and 13 Jbeta primers. Clones were read by immunoSEQ multiplex PCR, and TCRdb kept only the in-frame ones, dropping some. The data hold 100,000 to 150,000 clones, with more than 70% observed a single time. Source material: PBMCs. The source of these receptors is a man in his thirties or forties in good health and CMV-seronegative.

The V call is TRBV11-2, the J call TRBJ2-1; TRBD2 matches 8 bases. The CDR3 consists of 16 residues. Germline V lookup: CDR1 SGHAT, CDR2 FQNNGV. V dropped 2 bases and J dropped 8; count of bases not matched to a gene: 11. CDR3 loop: CASSLTGGLIGDEQFF. The CDR3 nucleotides are TGTGCCAGCAGCTTAACGGGGGGGCTAATTGGGGATGAGCAGTTCTTC.

The rearrangement joins TRBV4-1 to TRBJ1-1; D perhaps matches TRBD1 (5 bases). The CDR3 contains 15 residues. V lost 1 base to trimming and J lost 0 bases, with 9 bases between them. The germline V gene encodes CDR1 MGHRA and CDR2 YSYEKL. The CDR3 DNA is TGCGCCAGCAGCCAAGGACAGCTAATGAACACTGAAGCTTTCTTT. It codes for CASSQGQLMNTEAFF.

Only a few counts were recorded for this clone. The V gene is TRBV30, the J gene TRBJ1-5; D is possibly TRBD1 (5 bases). Germline V gene sequence: CDR1 GTSNPN, CDR2 SVGIG (reference sequence). The V end lost 2 bases, the J end lost 7 bases, and 15 bases lay between the germline ends. The CDR3 has 14 amino acids. CDR3 in amino acids: CAWSRGPNPQPQHF. The CDR3 region has the DNA TGTGCCTGGAGTAGGGGTCCTAACCCCCAGCCCCAGCATTTT.

The V call is TRBV5-1, the J call TRBJ2-3; TRBD1 aligns across 7 bases. This CDR3 region has 16 residues. CDR1 SGHRS and CDR2 YFSETQ come from the germline V gene. V gave up 1 base and J gave up 3 bases; unmatched junction bases: 8. For the CDR3, the DNA is TGCGCCAGCAGCTTGTATAACAGGGGCGAGACAGATACGCAGTATTTT. Translation gives CASSLYNRGETDTQYF.

The V and J genes are TRBV5-8 and TRBJ2-7; TRBD2 might be the D (5 bases). Trimming left V 1 base short and J 0 bases short, with 5 bases between. There are 13 residues in the CDR3. Germline assignment: CDR1 SGHTS and CDR2 YDEGEE. The CDR3 loop is CASSLRDSYEQYF. The CDR3 DNA reads TGTGCCAGCAGCTTGCGGGACTCCTACGAGCAGTACTTC.

This clone was picked up a small number of times. CDR3 amino acids: CASSLGTGLETQYF. CDR3 sequence (DNA): TGTGCCAGCAGCTTAGGGACAGGGTTGGAGACCCAGTACTTC. This chain joins TRBV7-7 and TRBJ2-5; 8 bases are a match to TRBD1. The ends lost 1 base at V and 5 bases at J; junction bases unmatched: 3. Germline values: CDR1 SSHAT, CDR2 FNYEAQ (reference sequence). The CDR3 length is 14 residues.

V is TRBV28 and J is TRBJ1-3; perhaps TRBD1 as D (5 bases). Trimming cost V 4 bases and J 0 bases, with 10 bases left between them. In germline, CDR1 is MDHEN, CDR2 SYDVKM. CDR3 length equals 15 residues. The CDR3 here is CASSSGGGSGNTIYF. For the CDR3, the DNA is TGTGCCAGCAGTTCGGGGGGGGGCTCTGGAAACACCATATATTTT.

The J gene is TRBJ2-7, the V gene TRBV28, with D possibly TRBD1 on 6 matching bases. The CDR3 length is 16 residues. V lost 3 bases, J lost 0 bases, and 15 bases lay in between. From germline, CDR1 is MDHEN and CDR2 SYDVKM. The CDR3 nucleotides are TGTGCCAGCAGTTTTCAACTTTTACAGGGCTCCTACGAGCAGTACTTC. Its translation: CASSFQLLQGSYEQYF.

The chain combines TRBV7-2 with TRBJ1-5; D might be TRBD1 (5 bases). In germline, CDR1 is SGHTA, CDR2 FQGNSA. V lost 2 bases to trimming and J lost 3 bases, with 11 bases between them. The CDR3 has 15 amino acids. The CDR3 reads CASSLWGGINQPQHF. In DNA, the CDR3 is TGTGCCAGCAGCTTATGGGGGGGGATCAATCAGCCCCAGCATTTT.

This chain uses TRBV7-9 with TRBJ2-2; possibly TRBD1 for D (5 bases). The V gene lost 1 base and the J gene lost 6 bases, with 15 bases spanning the gap. The length of the CDR3 is 16 residues. Germline V gene sequence: CDR1 SEHNR, CDR2 FQNEAQ (reference sequence). The CDR3 sequence is CASSLVIVGVAGELFF. CDR3 nucleotide sequence: TGTGCCAGCAGCTTAGTAATCGTAGGGGTCGCCGGGGAGCTGTTTTTT.

This sequence joins TRBV7-2 and TRBJ2-7, with D possibly TRBD2 on 5 matching bases. Germline CDR1 and CDR2: SGHTA and FQGNSA. The CDR3 loop spans 13 amino acids. Trimming took 1 base from V and 6 from J, leaving 10 bases between them. The CDR3 loop reads CASSLVSGVEQYF. The CDR3 nucleotides are TGTGCCAGCAGCTTAGTTTCCGGGGTCGAGCAGTACTTC.